The sequence of this TCR beta chain was determined in a study of T cells in Graves' hyperthyroidism and ophthalmopathy (dated by TCRdb to 2018 to 2020). Turning to the overall study: Peripheral blood samples were taken at initial diagnosis, before any treatment was given. To identify TCR V-J signatures that set the groups apart, the researchers used a discovery cohort of 100 patients, made up of roughly 40 with Graves' ophthalmopathy and about 59 with stable Graves' hyperthyroidism. Once sampling was done, hyperthyroidism patients were given methimazole at a starting dose of 30 mg daily, whereas ophthalmopathy patients were given high-dose intravenous methylprednisolone. Prospective prediction of ophthalmopathy was tested in an independent validation cohort of some 19 hyperthyroidism patients and some 17 patients who later progressed to ophthalmopathy. The paper reports TCR Vbeta CDR3 sequencing of fewer than 150 peripheral blood samples: fewer than 50 ophthalmopathy, roughly 74 hyperthyroidism and about 17 progressor patients. The 85 to 100 discovery patients were divided at random into training and test sets in a 7:3 ratio. In several Graves' hyperthyroidism patients, the study also compared T-cell repertoires from thyroid tissue with T-cell repertoires from blood.

TCR beta CDR3 regions were amplified from RNA transcripts. The TCR CDR3 was subjected to a first round of RT-PCR using the HTBI primer set and the Qiagen OneStep RT-PCR kit. The libraries were constructed in a second round of multiplex PCR and then size-selected and purified. Libraries were sequenced paired-end with 100 bp reads on an Illumina HiSeq2000. In the source study's methods: SOAPnuke was used to process the raw data, removing reads that contained adapters or uncalled bases, had a mean Phred below 15, or lacked an exact match to the constant primer or identifier. High-quality paired reads were merged with COPE v1.2.5, and unique nucleotide sequences were defined as clonotypes. MiTCR v1.1 was used to align the clonotypes against IMGT TRBV, TRBD and TRBJ reference segments. Only V-J combinations with frequency above 0.0001, covering about 99% of repertoires, were analysed. A TCS score was defined as the ratio between F50 (clonal expansion) and ExV (chaos), using BLOSUM62-based TCRdist between CDR3 peptides within each V-J. Welch's t-statistics and random forest reduced 450 to 600 V-J features to roughly 13, which were used in a naive Bayes classifier (R e1071). TCRdb reran the public reads through fastp at Q25 and MiXCR, keeping productive beta chains. Entries are consolidated by CDR3 protein sequence, retaining the most common genes and DNA. These V and J calls originate from TCRdb's pipeline instead of the authors' own analysis. The sample yields about 520,000 distinct CDR3 sequences; roughly 20% were counted once. About a quarter of the sample rests with the top ten.

Stable Graves' hyperthyroidism was defined as no progression to ophthalmopathy during 18 months of follow-up. Hyperthyroidism patients were newly diagnosed, with disease duration under 2 months, and aged 18 to 65 years. The study excluded patients with uncontrolled infections, other autoimmune diseases, pregnancy or lactation. Diagnoses relied on clinical symptoms, serum thyroxine and TRAb, thyroid ultrasound and orbital computed tomography. Ficoll-Paque density gradient centrifugation was used to isolate PBMCs from about 9 ml of fresh peripheral blood. Total RNA was extracted with Trizol reagent, and quality was checked on an Agilent 2100 Bioanalyzer. CDR1 and CDR2, per the germline V gene, are MNHNS and SASEGT. Reading from cysteine to phenylalanine, the CDR3 counts 13 amino acids. Only the CDR3 portion is preserved as DNA: 39 bases, with reading frame beginning at the first base. V is cut by 8 bases and J by 1 base, and the space between the germline ends is 11 bases.

This clonotype was detected only a few times. Its antigen specificity is not known. Base qualities are not provided; no much larger clone lies one nucleotide away. Study-wide conclusions, independent of this receptor: Most expanded thyroid clonotypes (frequency above 0.001) were also found in blood, which suggests that blood repertoires may mirror thyroid immune responses. Ophthalmopathy was separated from stable hyperthyroidism by a 13 V-J signature model, with just over 85% sensitivity and about 81% specificity obtained in cross-validation and 80%/75% obtained in testing. In validation, progression to ophthalmopathy was predicted by the model with about 70% sensitivity and nearly 75% specificity, a median of approximately 6.5 months before onset. Sample size was not statistically predetermined, and investigators were not blinded to group allocation.

The rearrangement joined TRBV6-1 to TRBJ2-5; the D region possibly corresponds to TRBD2 (6 bases align). The origin of this receptor is a man aged 18-30 years with Graves' hyperthyroidism. The sequencing sample was made of blood. The DNA sequence is TGTGCCAGCCAGAGGGAGGTCCAAGAGACCCAGTACTTC. The translation is CASQREVQETQYF.